The 14 T cell receptor beta chains given below trace back to one sample, sequenced in a study of blood T cell repertoires in COVID-19. Repertoires were generated with immunoSEQ multiplex PCR, while TCRdb's copy carries only in-frame clones and drops some. The sample has around 230,000 clones; about nine tenths are singletons. Sequencing was done on a sample of PBMCs or T cells enriched from blood (not recorded which). Receptors were obtained from a woman aged 40 to 49 with acute COVID-19.

The gene calls are TRBV7-9 and TRBJ1-1, with D maybe TRBD1 (5 bases). Germline V gene data show CDR1 as SEHNR and CDR2 as FQNEAQ (reference sequence). The V and J ends lost 5 bases and 2 bases respectively, with 9 bases between them. This CDR3 is built from 13 residues. The CDR3 region is CASSTGANTEAFF. CDR3 coding DNA: TGTGCCAGCAGCACAGGAGCAAACACTGAAGCTTTCTTT.

The chain combines TRBV7-8 with TRBJ1-6; D gene ambiguous. V was clipped by 7 bases and J by 7 bases, with 29 bases between them. The CDR3 consists of 19 residues. CDR1 and CDR2 from the germline V gene are SGHVS and FQNEAQ. As DNA, the CDR3 is TGTGCCAGCACCACCTTTGGCACTTATCCCTCGATGGGCAATTCACCCCTCCACTTT. This sequence encodes CASTTFGTYPSMGNSPLHF.

The chain employs TRBV25-1 and TRBJ2-3; D unclear. The CDR3 is 12 residues long. CDR1 and CDR2 from the germline V gene are MGHDK and SYGVNS. Between the trimmed V and J ends, which lost 3 bases and 4 bases, there was a span of 5 bases. The CDR3 region is CASSDLADTQYF. The CDR3 DNA sequence: TGTGCCAGCAGTGATCTCGCAGATACGCAGTATTTT.

The chain is built from TRBV7-8 and TRBJ2-2, with D hard to call. The CDR3 is made up of 14 amino acids. V lost 6 bases to trimming and J lost 1 base, with 9 bases between them. Germline V gives CDR1 SGHVS, CDR2 FQNEAQ. The CDR3 DNA reads as TGTGCCAGCAGATTAACAGAGAACACCGGGGAGCTGTTTTTT. As protein: CASRLTENTGELFF.

The V and J genes are TRBV29-1 and TRBJ1-2; D gene ambiguous. Looked up from germline, CDR1 is SQVTM and CDR2 is ANQGSEA. The germline V and J ends were trimmed by 6 bases and 2 bases, with 16 bases remaining between them. The CDR3 consists of 14 residues. The CDR3 DNA follows: TGCAGCGTACGGGGTTATTCGGGGAACTATGGCTACACCTTC. Translated: CSVRGYSGNYGYTF.

This CDR3 is CASSTFGTIEEKLFF. The CDR3 DNA is TGTGCCAGCAGTACCTTTGGGACAATAGAAGAAAAACTGTTTTTT. The gene calls are TRBV25-1 and TRBJ1-4, with D maybe TRBD1 (6 bases). Trimming pared 5 bases from V and 8 bases from J, leaving 18 bases between. Germline V gives CDR1 MGHDK, CDR2 SYGVNS. The CDR3 is made up of 15 amino acids.

With respect to this clone: Other DNA sequences within the sample encode an identical CDR3. The chain is built from TRBV7-2 and TRBJ1-5, with TRBD1 identical over 9 bases. The germline gives CDR1 SGHTA, CDR2 FQGNSA. Trimming removed 5 bases from V and 2 bases from J; junction bases left unmatched: 1. The CDR3 length is 14 residues. The CDR3 DNA reads TGTGCCAGCAGCAGGACAGGGGGCAATCAGCCCCAGCATTTT. Amino acid sequence: CASSRTGGNQPQHF.

J is TRBJ2-5 and V is TRBV7-6; no definite D call. Per the germline V gene, CDR1 is SGHVS and CDR2 is FNYEAQ. CDR3 length: 14 amino acids. V lost 3 bases and J lost 5, with 13 bases in between. CDR3 bases: TGTGCCAGCAGCTTGGCCCAGACTTGGGAGACCCAGTACTTC. Translating gives CASSLAQTWETQYF.

This chain connects TRBV15 to TRBJ1-5, with D tentatively TRBD1 (5 bases). Trimming pared 0 bases from V and 11 bases from J, leaving 17 bases between. Germline-derived CDR1 and CDR2 are LNHNV and YYDKDF (reference sequence). The CDR3 covers 15 residues. CDR3 loop: CATSRDLGLGWSQHF. CDR3 nucleotides: TGTGCCACCAGCAGAGATCTGGGACTGGGATGGTCCCAGCATTTT.

The chain is built from TRBV7-9 and TRBJ2-5; maybe TRBD2 (5 bases). This CDR3 is 15 amino acids long. Germline V lookup: CDR1 SEHNR, CDR2 FQNEAQ (reference sequence). V dropped 1 base and J dropped 3 bases, with 12 bases sitting between them. The CDR3 sequence: CASSLGGQIKETQYF. The CDR3 coding sequence is TGTGCCAGCAGCTTAGGAGGGCAGATTAAAGAGACCCAGTACTTC.

This clone was counted a single time. The genes are TRBV9 and TRBJ1-2, with D possibly being TRBD1 (6 bases). The CDR3 spans 15 residues. Trimming shortened V by 2 bases and J by 2 bases, and 13 bases separated the two germline ends. The germline V gene encodes CDR1 SGDLS and CDR2 YYNGEE. The CDR3 sequence: CASSVTGLANYGYTF. CDR3 nucleotide sequence: TGTGCCAGCAGCGTTACAGGGCTCGCGAACTATGGCTACACCTTC. The full variable domain, rest sourced from reference TRBV9 and TRBJ1-2, is DSGVTQTPKHLITATGQRVTLRCSPRSGDLSVYWYQQSLDQGLQFLIQYYNGEERAKGNILERFSAQQFPDLHSELNLSSLELGDSALYFCASSVTGLANYGYTFGSGTRLTVV.

The J gene is TRBJ1-6, the V gene TRBV27, with D unresolved. This CDR3 region has 16 residues. Germline V gives CDR1 MNHEY, CDR2 SMNVEV (reference sequence). V was pared by 2 bases and J by 0 bases, with 8 bases between. The CDR3 protein is CASSLMGGSYNSPLHF. DNA of the CDR3: TGTGCCAGCAGTTTAATGGGAGGCTCCTATAATTCACCCCTCCACTTT.

This sequence joins TRBV7-8 and TRBJ1-1; D possibly corresponds to TRBD1 (5 bases). The CDR3 contains 15 residues. The ends were cut back, 1 base at V and 2 bases at J, with 11 bases in the middle. Germline V gene sequence: CDR1 SGHVS, CDR2 FQNEAQ. The CDR3 spells CASSLGGQVNTEAFF. The CDR3 DNA reads TGTGCCAGCAGCTTAGGAGGACAAGTTAACACTGAAGCTTTCTTT.

The chain is built from TRBV9 and TRBJ2-1; TRBD2 agrees at 10 bases. This CDR3 region has 15 residues. V dropped 5 bases and J dropped 9; count of bases not matched to a gene: 11. Germline CDR1 reads SGDLS; CDR2 reads YYNGEE. The CDR3 DNA sequence: TGTGCCAGCAGGCCGGGGACTAGCGTATTGAGTGAGCAGTTCTTC. Amino acid sequence: CASRPGTSVLSEQFF.